These T cell receptor beta chains were read from a single sample in a study of blood T cell repertoires in COVID-19. Sequenced by immunoSEQ multiplex PCR; TCRdb stores in-frame clones only, minus some. The table has 200,000 to 300,000 clones, around 85% seen once; the top ten hold around 3.3%. Sequencing was performed on PBMCs or T cells enriched from blood (not recorded which). The source of these receptors is a woman in her thirties or forties with acute COVID-19. The CDR3 runs from the conserved cysteine through the conserved F or W. A D gene is named only where the DNA matches it firmly. Clone size is shown for a subset of rows, as once, few, many or a class of expanded clone.

TGCGCCAGCAGCTCGGGCGGGGGGAGAGTTAATCAGCCCCAGCATTTT | CASSSGGGRVNQPQHF | TRBV5-1 | . | TRBJ1-5 | .
TGTGCCAGCAGCTTGGTAGGGACAGAGTTATACGAGCAGTACTTC | CASSLVGTELYEQYF | TRBV5-5 | TRBD1 | TRBJ2-7 | .
TGCGCCAGCAGCCAAGGGTTCAGGGGGGACGAGCAGTACTTC | CASSQGFRGDEQYF | TRBV4-1 | . | TRBJ2-7 | once
TGTGCCAGCAGCCTCAGGGGAGGGCACCTCTCTGGGGCCAACGTCCTGACTTTC | CASSLRGGHLSGANVLTF | TRBV5-6 | . | TRBJ2-6 | .
TGTGCCAGCAGCATTGGGACGGACTATAGCAATCAGCCCCAGCATTTT | CASSIGTDYSNQPQHF | TRBV5-5 | . | TRBJ1-5 | .
TGTGCCTGGAGTAGAGGCAGCTTCAATCAGCCCCAGCATTTT | CAWSRGSFNQPQHF | TRBV30 | . | TRBJ1-5 | .
TGTGCCAGCAGCCGCACCGGGACAGGGCTAGCTTTCTTT | CASSRTGTGLAFF | TRBV7-9 | TRBD1 | TRBJ1-1 | once
TGTGCCAGCAGCCAGGGCGCGGGTTACGAGCAGTACTTC | CASSQGAGYEQYF | TRBV7-8 | . | TRBJ2-7 | .
TGTGCCTGGACGAGACTAGCGGGAGTCAATGAGCAGTTCTTC | CAWTRLAGVNEQFF | TRBV30 | TRBD2 | TRBJ2-1 | .
TGCAGCGTTACAAGACTAGTCGTCTACAATGAGCAGTTCTTC | CSVTRLVVYNEQFF | TRBV29-1 | . | TRBJ2-1 | .
TGTGCCAGCAGCCAATCGAGGCAGGGGGCGGCTTTCTTT | CASSQSRQGAAFF | TRBV16 | TRBD1 | TRBJ1-1 | .
TGTGCCAGCTCACACCCGAGCTTCAGGGCGACCAATCAGCCCCAGCATTTT | CASSHPSFRATNQPQHF | TRBV18 | . | TRBJ1-5 | .
TGCGCCAGCATGGCTGGGACAGCAAACACTGAAGCTTTCTTT | CASMAGTANTEAFF | TRBV5-1 | TRBD1 | TRBJ1-1 | .